The 9 T cell receptor beta chains below come from one sample, sequenced in a study of T cells in Graves' hyperthyroidism and ophthalmopathy. TCR beta CDR3 regions were amplified from RNA transcripts. RT-PCR in the first round (using the HTBI primer set) targeted the TCR CDR3. One entry per CDR3 protein results from TCRdb running MiXCR on the multiplex PCR reads. Here the sample spans 200,000 to 250,000 distinct CDR3 sequences, about 17% being singletons. The sample comprised blood. These receptors were taken from a woman between 18 and 29 years old with Graves' ophthalmopathy.

Ten or more counts support this clonotype. This chain links TRBV6-1 with TRBJ1-1; 7 bases line up with TRBD1. The junction had 6 bases not matched to a gene; V was cut back by 4 bases and J by 4 bases. This CDR3 spans 14 amino acids. Per the germline V gene, CDR1 is MNHNS and CDR2 is SASEGT. The CDR3 DNA reads TGTGCCAGCAGTGGCGGGACAGAGGCCACTGAAGCTTTCTTT. Its translation: CASSGGTEATEAFF.

This clonotype was recorded at least ten times. V and J are TRBV28 and TRBJ2-6, with D tentatively TRBD1 or TRBD2 (6 bases each). CDR3 length equals 16 residues. The germline V and J ends were trimmed by 11 bases and 0 bases, with 17 bases remaining between them. Germline CDR1 reads MDHEN; CDR2 reads SYDVKM. CDR3 region: CAARGGLSSGANVLTF. The CDR3 region has the DNA TGTGCCGCGAGAGGGGGACTGTCCTCTGGGGCCAACGTCCTGACTTTC.

This clonotype was observed many times. This chain uses TRBV4-2 with TRBJ1-4; TRBD1 might be the D (6 bases). The V gene's germline CDR1 is LGHNA and CDR2 YNFKEQ. CDR3 size: 14 residues. V was shortened by 0 bases and J by 6 bases, with 8 bases between the two germline ends. CDR3 sequence: CASSQEGGDEKLFF. CDR3 nucleotides: TGTGCCAGCAGCCAAGAAGGGGGAGATGAAAAACTGTTTTTT.

There are many counts of this clonotype. The chain recombines TRBV7-9 with TRBJ2-1; 7 nucleotides align to TRBD1. The V gene end was trimmed by 3 bases and the J gene end by 0 bases; junction bases not matched to a gene: 11. Germline V gene sequence: CDR1 SEHNR, CDR2 FQNEAQ (reference sequence). The length of the CDR3 is 18 residues. Written as DNA, the CDR3 is TGTGCCAGCAGCTTTCATTTGTTTCGGGACAGCTCCTACAATGAGCAGTTCTTC. Its protein is CASSFHLFRDSSYNEQFF. The whole variable domain, remainder taken from reference TRBV7-9 and TRBJ2-1, is DTGVSQNPRHKITKRGQNVTFRCDPISEHNRLYWYRQTLGQGPEFLTYFQNEAQLEKSRLLSDRFSAERPKGSFSTLEIQRTEQGDSAMYLCASSFHLFRDSSYNEQFFGPGTRLTVL.

J is TRBJ2-5 and V is TRBV6-1, with TRBD1 matching over 9 bases. This CDR3 is 13 amino acids long. The germline gives CDR1 MNHNS, CDR2 SASEGT. The trim removed 2 bases at V and 12 bases at J, leaving 7 bases unmatched. This CDR3 reads CASSELFDRGEYF. The CDR3 DNA is TGTGCCAGCAGTGAACTGTTTGACAGGGGGGAGTACTTC.

This clonotype was seen a handful of times. V usage is TRBV18 and J usage is TRBJ2-4, with 7 bases that match TRBD1. Germline V gene sequence: CDR1 KGHSH, CDR2 LQKENI. J lost 0 bases, V lost 5 bases, and 7 bases had no gene match. The CDR3 is made up of 16 amino acids. CDR3 DNA: TGTGCCAGCTCAGTACGACAGGGCCTAGCCAAAAACATTCAGTACTTC. Translated, it gives CASSVRQGLAKNIQYF.

Many counts were recorded for this clonotype. The gene calls are TRBV6-1 and TRBJ2-2, with 9 nucleotides matching TRBD2. Germline V CDR1 and CDR2: MNHNS, SASEGT. V shed 6 bases, J shed 3 bases, and the junction held 8 bases outside the gene matches. The CDR3 spans 16 residues. The CDR3 is CASSSPSGGYTGELFF. CDR3 DNA: TGTGCCAGCAGCTCCCCCAGCGGGGGGTACACCGGGGAGCTGTTTTTT.

This clonotype has ten or more counts. This chain joins TRBV28 and TRBJ2-7; TRBD2 matches at 8 bases. This CDR3 has 15 residues. V trimming: 3 bases; J trimming: 0 bases; junction bases outside the gene matches: 4. Germline V CDR1 and CDR2: MDHEN, SYDVKM. DNA of the CDR3: TGTGCCAGCAGTTTCGTAGCGGGGAGCTCCTACGAGCAGTACTTC. Its translation is CASSFVAGSSYEQYF.

This clonotype was detected many times. This rearrangement joins TRBV10-3 to TRBJ1-6; 9 bases fit TRBD1. The junction had 8 bases not matched to a gene; V was cut back by 2 bases and J by 9 bases. CDR3 length: 16 amino acids. Germline CDR1 reads ENHRY; CDR2 reads SYGVKD. The CDR3 spells CAISESKDRGASPLHF. The DNA of the CDR3 is TGTGCCATCAGTGAGAGTAAGGACAGGGGTGCTTCACCCCTCCACTTT.